What follows are 31 T cell receptor beta chains derived from one specimen sequenced in a study of cytomegalovirus exposure and HLA in healthy donors. The PCR contained 60 Vbeta and 13 Jbeta primers. TCRdb keeps only in-frame clones here, not all; method: immunoSEQ multiplex PCR. This table holds some 150,000 clones, around four fifths found once. Sequences were obtained from PBMCs. The receptors shown here come from a man aged 25-40 years in good health and CMV-seronegative.

The CDR3 region is CASSTKGVGTNEKLFF. CDR3 sequence (DNA): TGTGCCAGCAGCACCAAGGGGGTCGGGACTAATGAAAAACTGTTTTTT. This sequence joins TRBV9 and TRBJ1-4; tentative D call: TRBD1 (6 bases). Germline V gene lookup returns CDR1 SGDLS and CDR2 YYNGEE. V was clipped by 4 bases and J by 2 bases, with 15 bases between them. The CDR3 runs 16 residues. The variable domain in full, with the rest retrieved from reference TRBV9 and TRBJ1-4, is DSGVTQTPKHLITATGQRVTLRCSPRSGDLSVYWYQQSLDQGLQFLIQYYNGEERAKGNILERFSAQQFPDLHSELNLSSLELGDSALYFCASSTKGVGTNEKLFFGSGTQLSVL.

The chain is built from TRBV28 and TRBJ1-2; D is undetermined. CDR1 MDHEN and CDR2 SYDVKM come from the germline V gene. Trimming cost V 5 bases and J 4 bases, with 11 bases left between them. This CDR3 region has 13 residues. The CDR3 nucleotides are TGTGCCAGCAGTCAACAGCTTACCTATGGCTACACCTTC. Residues: CASSQQLTYGYTF.

The chain uses TRBV6-5 and TRBJ1-2, with TRBD1 as a possible D gene (5 bases). V was cut by 6 bases and J by 5 bases, with 10 bases left in between. CDR3 length: 12 amino acids. CDR1 is MNHEY and CDR2 is SVGAGI in the germline V gene. CDR3 sequence: CASSLGGYGYTF. The CDR3 nucleotides read TGTGCCAGCAGCTTGGGGGGGTATGGCTACACCTTC.

This clone was found a few times. The chain employs TRBV5-4 and TRBJ2-7, with TRBD1 matching 7 bases. The CDR3 has 13 residues. Germline V lookup: CDR1 SGHNT, CDR2 YYREEE (reference sequence). The trim removed 3 bases at V and 2 bases at J, leaving 2 bases unmatched. The CDR3 protein is CASSSTGAYEQYF. Here the CDR3 DNA reads TGTGCCAGCAGCTCCACAGGGGCCTACGAGCAGTACTTC.

The chain joins TRBV7-6 to TRBJ1-1; maybe TRBD1 (5 bases). The germline CDR1 and CDR2 sequences are SGHVS and FNYEAQ. This CDR3 is 13 amino acids long. Trimming left V 5 bases short and J 5 bases short, with 12 bases between. The CDR3 DNA reads as TGTGCCAGCAGCCCAGGGATCGCAACTGAAGCTTTCTTT. Protein: CASSPGIATEAFF.

The chain recombines TRBV19 with TRBJ2-5, with 15 positions matching TRBD2. The length of the CDR3 is 20 residues. Germline CDR1 is LNHDA and CDR2 is SQIVND (reference sequence). With V trimmed by 4 bases and J by 5 bases, 17 bases remained unmatched. CDR3 coding DNA: TGTGCCAGTAGTACCCAATACGGACTAGCGGGGGGGACCCGTGGGGAGACCCAGTACTTC. Translation: CASSTQYGLAGGTRGETQYF.

The chain links TRBV19 to TRBJ1-1; the match to TRBD1 covers 7 bases. The length of the CDR3 is 15 residues. From germline, CDR1 is LNHDA and CDR2 SQIVND (reference sequence). The V segment lost 10 bases and the J segment 0 bases; nucleotides outside the gene matches: 11. CDR3 coding DNA: TGTGCCACTGTTGCAGGGGGAATAATGAACACTGAAGCTTTCTTT. This gives the protein CATVAGGIMNTEAFF.

The V and J genes are TRBV27 and TRBJ2-2; TRBD1 is a possible D gene (6 bases). The CDR3 is 14 residues long. Germline V gene data show CDR1 as MNHEY and CDR2 as SMNVEV (reference sequence). V lost 8 bases to trimming and J lost 1 base, with 11 bases between them. CDR3 amino acids: CASQRTENTGELFF. The CDR3 DNA is TGTGCCAGCCAACGGACAGAGAACACCGGGGAGCTGTTTTTT.

The chain employs TRBV7-9 and TRBJ2-6; perhaps TRBD2 as D (6 bases). CDR1 is SEHNR and CDR2 is FQNEAQ in the germline V gene (reference sequence). Trimming cost V 0 bases and J 4 bases, with 10 bases left between them. The CDR3 covers 16 residues. The CDR3 coding sequence is TGTGCCAGCAGCTTAGCCGGGGGTTCAGGGGCCAACGTCCTGACTTTC. Protein: CASSLAGGSGANVLTF.

The chain carries TRBV5-1 and TRBJ2-7, with 10 bases aligning to TRBD1. The CDR3 runs 16 residues. Germline assignment: CDR1 SGHRS and CDR2 YFSETQ. V was clipped by 1 base and J by 4 bases; unmatched bases: 8. CDR3 loop: CASSLHLGDRGYEQYF. CDR3 sequence (DNA): TGCGCCAGCAGCTTGCACCTCGGGGACAGGGGTTACGAGCAGTACTTC.

This chain links TRBV28 with TRBJ1-2; unclear D gene. CDR1 and CDR2 from the germline V gene are MDHEN and SYDVKM. This CDR3 spans 15 amino acids. V shed 2 bases and J shed 8 bases, with 18 bases lying between them. CDR3 protein: CASSLMLTYGEGYTF. CDR3 bases: TGTGCCAGCAGTTTAATGCTCACCTATGGAGAGGGCTACACCTTC.

This clone was counted only a few times. The gene calls are TRBV5-4 and TRBJ2-7; D might be TRBD2 (5 bases). CDR3 length: 12 amino acids. V was trimmed by 5 bases and J by 6 bases, leaving 12 bases between them. From germline, CDR1 is SGHNT and CDR2 YYREEE (reference sequence). CDR3 DNA: TGTGCCAGCAGAGAGGGTACGTCCGAGCAGTACTTC. Its protein product is CASREGTSEQYF.

This chain links TRBV28 with TRBJ2-1, with TRBD2 matching over 10 bases. CDR3 length: 15 amino acids. The germline V gene has CDR1 MDHEN and CDR2 SYDVKM. V was pared by 7 bases and J by 4 bases, with 7 bases of the junction left unmatched. CDR3 nucleotides: TGTGCCAGCACCCCCAGCGGGAGGGCTTACAATGAGCAGTTCTTC. The encoded protein is CASTPSGRAYNEQFF.

V usage is TRBV7-9 and J usage is TRBJ1-1; maybe TRBD1 (6 bases). The V gene lost 7 bases and the J gene lost 4 bases, with 13 bases spanning the gap. There are 13 residues in the CDR3. CDR1 is SEHNR and CDR2 is FQNEAQ in the germline V gene (reference sequence). The CDR3 nucleotides are TGTGCCAGCACCCGGGACACCGTCACTGAAGCTTTCTTT. Protein sequence: CASTRDTVTEAFF.

This chain uses TRBV27 with TRBJ1-1, with D tentatively TRBD1 (5 bases). Trimming shortened V by 6 bases and J by 4 bases, and 15 bases separated the two germline ends. CDR3 length: 14 amino acids. Looked up from germline, CDR1 is MNHEY and CDR2 is SMNVEV (reference sequence). CDR3 sequence reads: CASRTQELGTEAFF. The CDR3 DNA follows: TGTGCCAGCAGAACACAGGAGTTGGGCACTGAAGCTTTCTTT.

This clone was counted once. The chain employs TRBV28 and TRBJ1-5; D ambiguous. CDR3 length equals 14 residues. V lost 5 bases to trimming and J lost 3 bases, with 11 bases between them. Germline values: CDR1 MDHEN, CDR2 SYDVKM. The CDR3 is CASSHGLFNQPQHF. CDR3 in DNA: TGTGCCAGCAGTCATGGGCTGTTCAATCAGCCCCAGCATTTT.

The count of this clone is one. The chain recombines TRBV4-1 with TRBJ1-1; D ambiguous. The CDR3 is made up of 14 amino acids. Germline V gene lookup returns CDR1 MGHRA and CDR2 YSYEKL. Trimming removed 3 bases at V and 4 bases at J, with 12 bases between. DNA of the CDR3: TGCGCCAGCAGCCAGAGGTTTTTCGGCACTGAAGCTTTCTTT. This codes for CASSQRFFGTEAFF.

The chain employs TRBV6-5 and TRBJ1-2; D gene ambiguous. CDR1 and CDR2 (germline): MNHEY, SVGAGI. This CDR3 is built from 13 residues. Trimming left V 6 bases short and J 6 bases short, with 14 bases between. The CDR3 loop is CASSSQRRNGYTF. In DNA, the CDR3 is TGTGCCAGCAGCTCCCAGAGGAGGAATGGCTACACCTTC.

V is TRBV14 and J is TRBJ2-7; TRBD1 matches 7 bases. This CDR3 has 15 residues. J gave up 3 bases and V 1 base, and 6 bases lay outside the gene matches. The germline V gene encodes CDR1 SGHDN and CDR2 FVKESK. CDR3 DNA sequence: TGTGCCAGCAGCCAAGCGAAGTCAGGGGGCTACGAGCAGTACTTC. Translated: CASSQAKSGGYEQYF.

This rearrangement joins TRBV19 to TRBJ1-2, with 7 bases fitting TRBD1. The CDR3 sequence is 13 residues long. Trimming cost V 6 bases and J 4 bases; bases outside gene matches: 5. CDR1 and CDR2 (germline): LNHDA, SQIVND (reference sequence). CDR3: CASSPGGSYGYTF. The CDR3, as DNA: TGTGCCAGTAGCCCAGGGGGGTCCTATGGCTACACCTTC.

This clone was detected only once. This rearrangement joins TRBV7-9 to TRBJ1-4, with unresolved D. CDR1 and CDR2 from the germline V gene are SEHNR and FQNEAQ (reference sequence). The CDR3 runs 16 residues. Trimming pared 1 base from V and 5 bases from J, leaving 14 bases between. The CDR3 coding sequence is TGTGCCAGCAGCTTAGAGCATCCAGGCCGGAATGAAAAACTGTTTTTT. Amino acids: CASSLEHPGRNEKLFF. Full variable domain (missing parts from reference TRBV7-9 and TRBJ1-4): DTGVSQNPRHKITKRGQNVTFRCDPISEHNRLYWYRQTLGQGPEFLTYFQNEAQLEKSRLLSDRFSAERPKGSFSTLEIQRTEQGDSAMYLCASSLEHPGRNEKLFFGSGTQLSVL.

The chain is built from TRBV29-1 and TRBJ2-1, with D perhaps matching TRBD2 (5 bases). The V gene lost 4 bases and the J gene lost 0 bases, with 7 bases spanning the gap. Germline V lookup: CDR1 SQVTM, CDR2 ANQGSEA. The CDR3 covers 13 residues. CDR3 sequence reads: CSVGGLSYNEQFF. Here the CDR3 DNA reads TGCAGCGTTGGCGGGCTCTCCTACAATGAGCAGTTCTTC.

The rearrangement links TRBV5-1 to TRBJ2-3; D remains unclear. Trimming took 4 bases from V and 0 from J, leaving 9 bases between them. This CDR3 is built from 14 residues. Germline V lookup: CDR1 SGHRS, CDR2 YFSETQ. As DNA, the CDR3 is TGCGCCAGCAGCACGGCCGGGAGCACAGATACGCAGTATTTT. Its translation: CASSTAGSTDTQYF.

The chain employs TRBV27 and TRBJ2-2, with 11 bases that match TRBD2. V was clipped by 6 bases and J by 5 bases; unmatched bases: 5. CDR3 length: 15 amino acids. CDR1 and CDR2 (germline): MNHEY, SMNVEV (reference sequence). For the CDR3, the DNA is TGTGCCAGCAGCCCGGGGACTAGCGGAACCGGGGAGCTGTTTTTT. The encoded protein is CASSPGTSGTGELFF.

The rearrangement links TRBV30 to TRBJ2-1, with a weak D call TRBD2 (6 bases). Germline loops: CDR1 GTSNPN, CDR2 SVGIG (reference sequence). This CDR3 has 16 residues. V gave up 0 bases and J gave up 3 bases, with 15 bases separating them. The CDR3 here is CAWSVRGSGLYNEQFF. The CDR3 DNA sequence: TGTGCCTGGAGTGTACGGGGTAGCGGACTCTACAATGAGCAGTTCTTC.

V is TRBV5-1 and J is TRBJ2-2; 10 bases line up with TRBD1. In germline, CDR1 is SGHRS, CDR2 YFSETQ. The ends lost 4 bases at V and 3 bases at J; junction bases unmatched: 6. The CDR3 runs 16 residues. CDR3 sequence reads: CASSRGDRGHTGELFF. CDR3 bases: TGCGCCAGCAGCAGGGGGGACAGGGGACACACCGGGGAGCTGTTTTTT.

This clone showed up just once. The chain employs TRBV28 and TRBJ1-4, with TRBD1 matching 7 bases. Germline V CDR1 and CDR2: MDHEN, SYDVKM. The J segment lost 6 bases and the V segment lost 2 bases, leaving 9 bases of the junction unmatched. The CDR3 totals 16 residues. This CDR3 reads CASSLRQGRVDEKLFF. In nucleotides, the CDR3 is TGTGCCAGCAGTTTACGACAGGGAAGGGTAGATGAAAAACTGTTTTTT.

V and J are TRBV27 and TRBJ2-7; 9 nucleotides align to TRBD1. Germline V gene data show CDR1 as MNHEY and CDR2 as SMNVEV (reference sequence). The CDR3 has 19 amino acids. J lost 2 bases, V lost 2 bases, and 16 bases had no gene match. CDR3 sequence: CASSLPPGTGSSLPYEQYF. In DNA, the CDR3 is TGTGCCAGCAGTTTACCTCCCGGGACAGGGTCCTCCCTGCCCTACGAGCAGTACTTC.

The chain combines TRBV28 with TRBJ1-3; TRBD1 matches at 7 bases. After removal of 8 bases from V and 0 bases from J, the junction contained 10 bases not matched to a gene. The CDR3 extends over 16 amino acids. CDR1 MDHEN and CDR2 SYDVKM come from the germline V gene. The CDR3 DNA reads TGTGCCAGCTCCCAAGGGGGCTCCTTCTCTGGAAACACCATATATTTT. Its translation is CASSQGGSFSGNTIYF. Using reference TRBV28 and TRBJ1-3 for the parts outside the CDR3, the full variable domain is DVKVTQSSRYLVKRTGEKVFLECVQDMDHENMFWYRQDPGLGLRLIYFSYDVKMKEKGDIPEGYSVSREKKERFSLILESASTNQTSMYLCASSQGGSFSGNTIYFGEGSWLTVV.

The genes are TRBV28 and TRBJ2-1, with D possibly being TRBD2 (6 bases). CDR1 and CDR2 (germline): MDHEN, SYDVKM. This CDR3 comprises 15 residues. With 4 bases removed from V and 5 bases from J, the gap between germline ends came to 15 bases. CDR3 nucleotide sequence: TGTGCCAGCAGTTCGGCTAGCGCAGAAAACAATGAGCAGTTCTTC. Encoded protein: CASSSASAENNEQFF.

The chain carries TRBV15 and TRBJ1-5; the D is unclear. Trimming removed 5 bases from V and 1 base from J, with 12 bases in between. The CDR3 has 15 residues. Germline V lookup: CDR1 LNHNV, CDR2 YYDKDF (reference sequence). CDR3 DNA: TGTGCCACCAGCGGGAGACACGGAAGCAATCAGCCCCAGCATTTT. Its protein is CATSGRHGSNQPQHF.